Below, 22 T cell receptor beta chains from the same sample are listed, as sequenced in a study of OX40 agonist ivuxolimab in advanced cancers. Using immunoSEQ multiplex PCR, the repertoire was profiled, and TCRdb retains in-frame clones only, with some absent. The data hold 90,000 to 95,000 clones, with 80% to 85% observed a single time. The sequences come from CD4+ or CD8+ T cells sorted from blood, collected in a trial of the OX40 agonist ivuxolimab. The receptor source for this set is an adult with an advanced solid tumor such as melanoma, head and neck, liver or kidney cancer.

The V gene is TRBV5-4, the J gene TRBJ2-3; D is possibly TRBD2 (5 bases). The CDR3 sequence is 11 residues long. V was shortened by 2 bases and J by 7 bases, with 5 bases between the two germline ends. Per the germline V gene, CDR1 is SGHNT and CDR2 is YYREEE (reference sequence). CDR3 coding DNA: TGTGCCAGCAGCTTCGGGAATACGCAGTATTTT. Encoded protein: CASSFGNTQYF. The whole variable domain, remainder taken from reference TRBV5-4 and TRBJ2-3, is ETGVTQSPTHLIKTRGQQVTLRCSSQSGHNTVSWYQQALGQGPQFIFQYYREEENGRGNFPPRFSGLQFPNYSSELNVNALELDDSALYLCASSFGNTQYFGPGTRLTVL.

The V and J genes are TRBV2 and TRBJ1-5, with D perhaps matching TRBD1 (6 bases). V dropped 6 bases and J dropped 6 bases, with 12 bases sitting between them. This CDR3 comprises 13 residues. Germline lookup yields CDR1 SNHLY and CDR2 FYNNEI. Here the CDR3 reads CASRSGGAQPQHF. Written as DNA, the CDR3 is TGTGCCAGCAGGTCGGGGGGGGCTCAGCCCCAGCATTTT.

The chain joins TRBV5-6 to TRBJ2-5, with D possibly TRBD1 on 5 matching bases. This CDR3 comprises 15 residues. Germline V gene lookup returns CDR1 SGHDT and CDR2 YYEEEE. V lost 4 bases, J lost 4 bases, and 17 bases lay in between. The CDR3 coding sequence is TGTGCCAGCAGCCATAGGCCCAGGGTAGGAGAGACCCAGTACTTC. Protein product: CASSHRPRVGETQYF.

The chain couples TRBV28 to TRBJ1-5, with D uncertain. V shed 7 bases and J shed 0 bases, with 4 bases lying between them. The CDR3 has 12 residues. Germline V CDR1 and CDR2: MDHEN, SYDVKM. The CDR3 is CASNLSNQPQHF. The CDR3 DNA sequence: TGTGCCAGCAATCTTAGCAATCAGCCCCAGCATTTT.

V is TRBV6-5 and J is TRBJ2-4; tentatively, D is TRBD1 (6 bases). V was clipped by 7 bases and J by 4 bases, with 14 bases between them. The CDR3 loop spans 14 amino acids. Germline V gene sequence: CDR1 MNHEY, CDR2 SVGAGI. The CDR3, as DNA: TGTGCCAGCAAATTACAGGGAAGTAAAAACATTCAGTACTTC. Translation gives CASKLQGSKNIQYF.

This clone has just one count. The V and J genes are TRBV5-4 and TRBJ2-3; 12 nucleotides match TRBD2. Germline V gene data show CDR1 as SGHNT and CDR2 as YYREEE (reference sequence). V lost 2 bases, J lost 2 bases, and 3 bases stayed unmatched. CDR3 size: 16 residues. CDR3 loop: CASSFRLAGDTDTQYF. CDR3 DNA sequence: TGTGCCAGCAGCTTTCGACTAGCGGGGGACACAGATACGCAGTATTTT.

The table lists this clone with a few counts. The rearrangement joins TRBV4-2 to TRBJ1-2, with TRBD1 matching over 10 bases. This CDR3 spans 13 amino acids. Germline loops: CDR1 LGHNA, CDR2 YNFKEQ. V lost 1 base and J lost 11; bases outside the gene matches: 4. CDR3 in amino acids: CASSQVGTGAYTF. The CDR3 nucleotides read TGTGCCAGCAGCCAAGTAGGGACAGGGGCGTACACCTTC.

V gene TRBV10-1 combines with J gene TRBJ2-1; D uncertain. Looked up from germline, CDR1 is WNHNN and CDR2 is SYGVQD (reference sequence). V gave up 0 bases and J gave up 0 bases, with 9 bases separating them. The CDR3 runs 16 residues. CDR3 in DNA: TGCGCCAGCAGTGAGTCACTCCTATACTCCTACAATGAGCAGTTCTTC. Protein sequence: CASSESLLYSYNEQFF.

The chain employs TRBV7-9 and TRBJ2-7, with TRBD2 matching 8 bases. CDR3 length: 15 residues. The J segment lost 2 bases and the V segment lost 5 bases, leaving 8 bases of the junction unmatched. CDR1 and CDR2 (germline): SEHNR, FQNEAQ (reference sequence). For the CDR3, the DNA is TGTGCCAGCAGCGGGCGGAGGCGGGGGGCCTACGAGCAGTACTTC. It translates to CASSGRRRGAYEQYF.

The V and J genes are TRBV30 and TRBJ1-5; possible D gene TRBD1, 5 bases. V was trimmed by 4 bases and J by 11 bases, leaving 15 bases between them. Germline CDR1 reads GTSNPN; CDR2 reads SVGIG (reference sequence). The CDR3 is 12 residues long. This CDR3 is CAWNAGEGTQHF. The CDR3 DNA sequence: TGTGCCTGGAATGCGGGCGAGGGGACCCAGCATTTT.

This rearrangement joins TRBV5-4 to TRBJ1-4; the D gene is possibly TRBD1 (6 bases). Germline V gene lookup returns CDR1 SGHNT and CDR2 YYREEE (reference sequence). The CDR3 covers 15 residues. V lost 4 bases, J lost 0 bases, and 10 bases lay in between. CDR3 in DNA: TGTGCCAGCAGCCGACAGGATGCAACTAATGAAAAACTGTTTTTT. As protein: CASSRQDATNEKLFF.

This clone was picked up one time. The chain combines TRBV28 with TRBJ2-1; TRBD2 aligns across 7 bases. Germline-derived CDR1 and CDR2 are MDHEN and SYDVKM. The length of the CDR3 is 12 residues. V lost 8 bases to trimming and J lost 10 bases; unmatched junction nucleotides: 8. The CDR3 DNA follows: TGTGCCAGCCTCTCTTCTAGCGGCGAGCAGTTCTTC. This translates into CASLSSSGEQFF.

The table lists this clone with many counts. The chain uses TRBV28 and TRBJ2-5; D unclear. The germline V gene encodes CDR1 MDHEN and CDR2 SYDVKM. V was clipped by 4 bases and J by 2 bases, with 8 bases between them. This CDR3 is 13 amino acids long. The CDR3 is CASSWTYQETQYF. CDR3 DNA: TGTGCCAGCAGTTGGACGTATCAAGAGACCCAGTACTTC.

The chain employs TRBV7-9 and TRBJ2-3; D may match TRBD1 or TRBD2 (6 bases each). The germline gives CDR1 SEHNR, CDR2 FQNEAQ (reference sequence). The CDR3 consists of 16 residues. V lost 6 bases to trimming and J lost 4 bases, with 20 bases between them. The CDR3 is CASRPGGPVIADTQYF. For the CDR3, the DNA is TGTGCCAGCAGGCCTGGGGGGCCGGTTATCGCAGATACGCAGTATTTT.

The rearrangement links TRBV6-1 to TRBJ2-1, with TRBD1 as a possible D gene (5 bases). CDR3 length equals 14 residues. CDR1 and CDR2 (germline): MNHNS, SASEGT. Trimming shortened V by 2 bases and J by 4 bases, and 9 bases separated the two germline ends. CDR3 coding DNA: TGTGCCAGCAGTGAATCTTACAGGTACAATGAGCAGTTCTTC. Its translation: CASSESYRYNEQFF.

The gene calls are TRBV9 and TRBJ2-5; 9 nucleotides match TRBD1. Germline V gives CDR1 SGDLS, CDR2 YYNGEE. The CDR3 runs 16 residues. With 2 bases clipped from V and 1 base from J, the junction kept 6 bases outside the gene matches. CDR3 loop: CASSVRQGGAQETQYF. CDR3 DNA sequence: TGTGCCAGCAGCGTTAGACAGGGGGGCGCCCAAGAGACCCAGTACTTC.

The chain couples TRBV9 to TRBJ2-1, with 7 nucleotides matching TRBD2. This CDR3 has 15 amino acids. CDR1 and CDR2 (germline): SGDLS, YYNGEE. Trimming took 3 bases from V and 2 from J; bases not matched to a gene: 5. In DNA form, the CDR3 reads TGTGCCAGCAGCGGTAGCGGGTTCGCCTACAATGAGCAGTTCTTC. Protein: CASSGSGFAYNEQFF. Full variable domain (rest looked up from reference TRBV9 and TRBJ2-1): DSGVTQTPKHLITATGQRVTLRCSPRSGDLSVYWYQQSLDQGLQFLIQYYNGEERAKGNILERFSAQQFPDLHSELNLSSLELGDSALYFCASSGSGFAYNEQFFGPGTRLTVL.

This clone turned up a few times. This rearrangement joins TRBV7-2 to TRBJ1-2; 9 bases agree with TRBD1. Germline CDR1 reads SGHTA; CDR2 reads FQGNSA. The length of the CDR3 is 11 residues. Germline trimming cut 5 bases from V and 12 bases from J; bases unmatched to any gene: 4. The CDR3 DNA reads TGTGCCAGCAGCCCAGGACAGGGGAACACCTTC. Residues: CASSPGQGNTF.

The V gene is TRBV5-1, the J gene TRBJ2-6, with D possibly matching TRBD2 (5 bases). This CDR3 contains 15 residues. V was shortened by 0 bases and J by 2 bases, with 6 bases between the two germline ends. Germline V gene data show CDR1 as SGHRS and CDR2 as YFSETQ. CDR3 in amino acids: CASSLAGAGANVLTF. CDR3 coding DNA: TGCGCCAGCAGCTTGGCCGGGGCTGGGGCCAACGTCCTGACTTTC.

V usage is TRBV2 and J usage is TRBJ1-2; no reliable D call. The germline V and J ends were trimmed by 1 base and 5 bases, with 5 bases remaining between them. The CDR3 sequence is 12 residues long. The germline V gene encodes CDR1 SNHLY and CDR2 FYNNEI. The CDR3 DNA follows: TGTGCCAGCAGTGAAGTGGGGTATGGCTACACCTTC. Its protein product is CASSEVGYGYTF.

This clone appeared a few times. V is TRBV4-2 and J is TRBJ1-2; no definite D call. V was pared by 3 bases and J by 4 bases, with 12 bases between. The CDR3 has 14 amino acids. The germline gives CDR1 LGHNA, CDR2 YNFKEQ. The DNA of the CDR3 is TGTGCCAGCAGCCACCTAGACGAGGGCTATGGCTACACCTTC. Its translation is CASSHLDEGYGYTF.

The chain links TRBV7-9 to TRBJ2-7; tentatively, D is TRBD1 or TRBD2 (6 bases each). Deletions cut 2 bases from V and 0 bases from J, with 14 bases between. This CDR3 contains 16 residues. CDR1 SEHNR and CDR2 FQNEAQ come from the germline V gene (reference sequence). CDR3 sequence (DNA): TGTGCCAGCAGCTTAATGGGGGGCCTCAGCTCCTACGAGCAGTACTTC. It translates to CASSLMGGLSSYEQYF.